This TCR beta chain originates from a study of identifying expanded T cells in peripheral blood. Whole-study findings and limits: Two-week clone count variance significantly increased as total template count grew. Technical replicates showed around 1.1 changed clones; two weeks about 16; four weeks 19.

Produced via immunoSEQ multiplex PCR; TCRdb's table is partial and in-frame only. This table has about 97,000 clones, around 88% appearing once. No infections or other immune events were documented during collection. As for this clone: Its cognate antigen is unknown.

Germline V gene lookup returns CDR1 MNHNS and CDR2 SASEGT. The CDR3 consists of 14 residues. V lost 3 bases to trimming and J lost 12 bases, with 18 bases between them. The sample consisted of blood. The sequence was obtained from a person aged 18 to 75 in good health. V is TRBV6-1 and J is TRBJ2-1; D is unclear. CDR3 sequence: CASSETRPDSPQFF. CDR3 DNA: TGTGCCAGCAGTGAGACTCGACCAGACTCCCCGCAGTTCTTC.